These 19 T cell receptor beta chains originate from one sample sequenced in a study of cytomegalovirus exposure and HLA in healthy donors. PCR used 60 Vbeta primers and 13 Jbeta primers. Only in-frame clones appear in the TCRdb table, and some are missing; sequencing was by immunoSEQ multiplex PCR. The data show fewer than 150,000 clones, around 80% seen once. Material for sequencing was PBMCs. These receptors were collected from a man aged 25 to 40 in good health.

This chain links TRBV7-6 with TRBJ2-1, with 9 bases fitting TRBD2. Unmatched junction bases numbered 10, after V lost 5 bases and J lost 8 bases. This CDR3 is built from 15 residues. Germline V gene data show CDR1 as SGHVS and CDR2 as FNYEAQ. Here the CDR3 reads CASSPGLAQADEQFF. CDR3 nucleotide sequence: TGTGCCAGCAGCCCGGGACTAGCCCAAGCCGATGAGCAGTTCTTC.

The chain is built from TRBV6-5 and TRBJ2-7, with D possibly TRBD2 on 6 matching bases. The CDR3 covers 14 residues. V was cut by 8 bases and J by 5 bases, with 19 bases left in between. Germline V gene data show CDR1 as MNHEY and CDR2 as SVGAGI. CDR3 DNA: TGTGCCAGCCGTCGGCAGGGCAGGGAGGACGAGCAGTACTTC. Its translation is CASRRQGREDEQYF.

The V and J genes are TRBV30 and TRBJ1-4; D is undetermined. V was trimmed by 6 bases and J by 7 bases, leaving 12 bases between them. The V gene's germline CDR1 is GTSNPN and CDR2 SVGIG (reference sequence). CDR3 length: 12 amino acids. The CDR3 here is CACERLGEKLFF. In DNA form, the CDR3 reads TGTGCCTGCGAGAGGTTAGGTGAAAAACTGTTTTTT.

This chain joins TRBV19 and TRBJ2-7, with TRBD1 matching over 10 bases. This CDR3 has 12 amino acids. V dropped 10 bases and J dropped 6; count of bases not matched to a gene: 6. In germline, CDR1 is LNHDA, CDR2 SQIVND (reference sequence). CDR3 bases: TGTGCCACCGGGGACAGGGGTCGCGAGCAGTACTTC. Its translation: CATGDRGREQYF.

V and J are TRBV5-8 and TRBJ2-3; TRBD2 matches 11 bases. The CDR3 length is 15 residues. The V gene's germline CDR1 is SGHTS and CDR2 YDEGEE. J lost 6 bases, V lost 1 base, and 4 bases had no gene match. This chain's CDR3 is CASSLRLAGTDTQYF. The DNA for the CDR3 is TGTGCCAGCAGCTTGAGACTAGCGGGGACCGATACGCAGTATTTT.

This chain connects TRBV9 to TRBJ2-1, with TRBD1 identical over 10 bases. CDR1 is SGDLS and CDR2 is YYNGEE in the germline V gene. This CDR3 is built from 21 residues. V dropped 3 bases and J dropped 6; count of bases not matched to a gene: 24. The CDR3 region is CASSAFGGSRDRGPKVNEQFF. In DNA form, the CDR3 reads TGTGCCAGCAGCGCCTTTGGGGGGAGCCGGGACAGGGGCCCGAAGGTCAATGAGCAGTTCTTC.

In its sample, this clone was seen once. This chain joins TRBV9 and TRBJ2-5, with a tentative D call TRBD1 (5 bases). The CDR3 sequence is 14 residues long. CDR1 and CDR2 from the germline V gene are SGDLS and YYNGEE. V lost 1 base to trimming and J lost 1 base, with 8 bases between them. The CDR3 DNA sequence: TGTGCCAGCAGCGTATTGCAGGGCCAAGAGACCCAGTACTTC. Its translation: CASSVLQGQETQYF.

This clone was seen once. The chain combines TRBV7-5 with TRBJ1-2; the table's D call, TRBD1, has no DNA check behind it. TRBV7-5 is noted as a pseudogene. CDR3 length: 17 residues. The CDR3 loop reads CVRSTQAGNSANYGYTF. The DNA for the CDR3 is TGTGTCAGAAGCACCCAGGCAGGGAATTCGGCTAACTATGGCTACACCTTC.

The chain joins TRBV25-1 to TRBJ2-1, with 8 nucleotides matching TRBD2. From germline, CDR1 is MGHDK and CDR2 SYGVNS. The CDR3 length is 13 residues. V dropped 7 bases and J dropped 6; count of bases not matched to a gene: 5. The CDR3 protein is CASITGGANEQFF. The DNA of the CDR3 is TGTGCCAGCATAACGGGGGGGGCCAATGAGCAGTTCTTC.

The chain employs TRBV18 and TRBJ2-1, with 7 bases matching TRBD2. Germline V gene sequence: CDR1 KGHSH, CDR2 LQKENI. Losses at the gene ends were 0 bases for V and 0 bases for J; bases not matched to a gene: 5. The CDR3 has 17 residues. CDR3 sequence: CASSPPSGVSSYNEQFF. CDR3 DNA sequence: TGTGCCAGCTCACCACCGAGCGGGGTTAGCTCCTACAATGAGCAGTTCTTC.

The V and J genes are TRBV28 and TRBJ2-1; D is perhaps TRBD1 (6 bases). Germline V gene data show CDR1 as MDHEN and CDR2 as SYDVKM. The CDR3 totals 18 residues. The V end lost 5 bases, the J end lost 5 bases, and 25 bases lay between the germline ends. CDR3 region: CASSIRGGRAGVNNEQFF. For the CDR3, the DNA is TGTGCCAGCAGTATCCGAGGGGGTCGGGCTGGGGTAAACAATGAGCAGTTCTTC.

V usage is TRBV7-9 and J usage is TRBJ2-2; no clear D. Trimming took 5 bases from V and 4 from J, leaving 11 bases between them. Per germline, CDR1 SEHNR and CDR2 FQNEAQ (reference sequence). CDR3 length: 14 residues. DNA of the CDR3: TGTGCCAGCAGCACCCTTAGCAGCACCGGGGAGCTGTTTTTT. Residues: CASSTLSSTGELFF.

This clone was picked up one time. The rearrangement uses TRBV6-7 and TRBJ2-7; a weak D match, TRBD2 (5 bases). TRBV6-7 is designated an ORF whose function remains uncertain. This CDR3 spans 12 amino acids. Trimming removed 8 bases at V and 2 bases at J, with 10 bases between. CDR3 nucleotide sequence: TGTGCCAGCTGGCGGGCTCCCTACGAGCAGTACTTC. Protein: CASWRAPYEQYF.

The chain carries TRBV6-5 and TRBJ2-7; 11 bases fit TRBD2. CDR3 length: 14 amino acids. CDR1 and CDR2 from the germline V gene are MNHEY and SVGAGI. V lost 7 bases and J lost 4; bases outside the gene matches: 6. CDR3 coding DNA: TGTGCCAGCACCGCCACTAGCGGGAGTTACGAGCAGTACTTC. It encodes CASTATSGSYEQYF.

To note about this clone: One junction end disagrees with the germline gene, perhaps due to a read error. CDR3 nucleotide sequence: TGTGCCTGGGGAACAGGGGATGAAGGGCATTTT. It yields the protein CAWGTGDEGHF. The V and J genes are TRBV30 and TRBJ2-3, with TRBD1 identical over 7 bases. Per germline, CDR1 GTSNPN and CDR2 SVGIG (reference sequence). The CDR3 is made up of 11 amino acids.

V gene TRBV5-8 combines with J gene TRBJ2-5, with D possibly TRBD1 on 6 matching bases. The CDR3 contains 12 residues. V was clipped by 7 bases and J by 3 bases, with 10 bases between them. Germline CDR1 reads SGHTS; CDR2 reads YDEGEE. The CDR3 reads CASGSGEETQYF. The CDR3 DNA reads TGTGCCAGCGGCTCAGGGGAAGAGACCCAGTACTTC. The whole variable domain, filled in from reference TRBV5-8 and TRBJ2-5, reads EAGVTQSPTHLIKTRGQQATLRCSPISGHTSVYWYQQALGLGLQFLLWYDEGEERNRGNFPPRFSGRQFPNYSSELNVNALELEDSALYLCASGSGEETQYFGPGTRLLVL.

The CDR3 DNA is TGTGCCAGTAGTTTCCAGGGGGCGCGTACTGAAGCTTTCTTT. This translates into CASSFQGARTEAFF. The V and J genes are TRBV19 and TRBJ1-1; TRBD1 agrees at 8 bases. The CDR3 has 14 amino acids. CDR1 LNHDA and CDR2 SQIVND come from the germline V gene (reference sequence). J gave up 5 bases and V 5 bases, and 7 bases lay outside the gene matches. The full variable domain, with the rest looked up from reference TRBV19 and TRBJ1-1, is DGGITQSPKYLFRKEGQNVTLSCEQNLNHDAMYWYRQDPGQGLRLIYYSQIVNDFQKGDIAEGYSVSREKKESFPLTVTSAQKNPTAFYLCASSFQGARTEAFFGQGTRLTVV.

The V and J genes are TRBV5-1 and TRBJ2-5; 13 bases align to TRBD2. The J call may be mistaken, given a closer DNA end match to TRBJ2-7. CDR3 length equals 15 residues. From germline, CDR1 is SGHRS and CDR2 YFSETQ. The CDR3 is CASSEGTSGTYEQYF. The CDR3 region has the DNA TGCGCCAGCAGCGAGGGGACTAGCGGGACCTACGAGCAGTACTTC.

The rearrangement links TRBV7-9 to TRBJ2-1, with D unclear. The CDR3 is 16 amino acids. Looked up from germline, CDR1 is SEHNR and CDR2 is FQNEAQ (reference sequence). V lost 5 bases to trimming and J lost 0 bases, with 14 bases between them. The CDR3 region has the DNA TGTGCCAGCAGCCCCCGACGGGTTAGCTCCTACAATGAGCAGTTCTTC. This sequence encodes CASSPRRVSSYNEQFF. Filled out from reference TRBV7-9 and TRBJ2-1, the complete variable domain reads DTGVSQNPRHKITKRGQNVTFRCDPISEHNRLYWYRQTLGQGPEFLTYFQNEAQLEKSRLLSDRFSAERPKGSFSTLEIQRTEQGDSAMYLCASSPRRVSSYNEQFFGPGTRLTVL.